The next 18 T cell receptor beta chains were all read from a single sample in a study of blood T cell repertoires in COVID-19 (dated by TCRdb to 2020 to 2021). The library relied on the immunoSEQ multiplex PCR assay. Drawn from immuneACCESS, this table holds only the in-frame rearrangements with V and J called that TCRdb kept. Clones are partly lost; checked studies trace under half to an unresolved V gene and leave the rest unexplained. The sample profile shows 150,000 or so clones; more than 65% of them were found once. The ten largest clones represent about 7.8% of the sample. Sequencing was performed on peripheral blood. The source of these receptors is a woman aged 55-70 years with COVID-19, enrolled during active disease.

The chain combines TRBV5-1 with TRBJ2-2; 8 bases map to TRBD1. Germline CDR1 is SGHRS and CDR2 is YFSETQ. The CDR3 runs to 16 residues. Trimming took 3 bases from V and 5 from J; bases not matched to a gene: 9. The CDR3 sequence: CASSSGQGRRTGELFF. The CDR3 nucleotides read TGCGCCAGCAGCTCCGGACAGGGTAGGAGGACCGGGGAGCTGTTTTTT. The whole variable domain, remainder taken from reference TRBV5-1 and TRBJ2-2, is KAGVTQTPRYLIKTRGQQVTLSCSPISGHRSVSWYQQTPGQGLQFLFEYFSETQRNKGNFPGRFSGRQFSNSRSEMNVSTLELGDSALYLCASSSGQGRRTGELFFGEGSRLTVL.

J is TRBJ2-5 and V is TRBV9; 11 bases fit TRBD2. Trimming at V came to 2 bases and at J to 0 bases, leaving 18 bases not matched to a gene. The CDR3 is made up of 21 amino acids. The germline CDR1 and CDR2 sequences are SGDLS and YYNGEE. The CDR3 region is CASSVPILLAGGPWYQETQYF. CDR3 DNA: TGTGCCAGCAGCGTCCCGATCCTTCTAGCGGGGGGCCCTTGGTACCAAGAGACCCAGTACTTC.

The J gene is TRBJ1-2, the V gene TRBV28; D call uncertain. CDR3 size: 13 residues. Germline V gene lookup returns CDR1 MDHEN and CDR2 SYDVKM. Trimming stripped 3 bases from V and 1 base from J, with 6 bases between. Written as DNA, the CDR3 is TGTGCCAGCAGTTTCAAGCTTAACTATGGCTACACCTTC. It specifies CASSFKLNYGYTF.

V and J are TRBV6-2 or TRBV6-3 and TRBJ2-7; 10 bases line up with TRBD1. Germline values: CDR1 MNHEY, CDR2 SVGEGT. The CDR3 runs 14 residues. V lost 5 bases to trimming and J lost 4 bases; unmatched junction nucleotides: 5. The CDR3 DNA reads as TGTGCCAGCAGTGGATCGGACAGGGGGTACGAGCAGTACGTC. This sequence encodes CASSGSDRGYEQYV.

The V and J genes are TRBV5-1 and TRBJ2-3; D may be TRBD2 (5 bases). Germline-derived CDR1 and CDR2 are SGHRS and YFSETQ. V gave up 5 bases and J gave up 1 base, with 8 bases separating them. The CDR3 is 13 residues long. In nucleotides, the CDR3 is TGCGCCAGCAGACCGAGGGGCACAGATACGCAGTATTTT. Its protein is CASRPRGTDTQYF. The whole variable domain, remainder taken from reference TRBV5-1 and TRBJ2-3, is KAGVTQTPRYLIKTRGQQVTLSCSPISGHRSVSWYQQTPGQGLQFLFEYFSETQRNKGNFPGRFSGRQFSNSRSEMNVSTLELGDSALYLCASRPRGTDTQYFGPGTRLTVL.

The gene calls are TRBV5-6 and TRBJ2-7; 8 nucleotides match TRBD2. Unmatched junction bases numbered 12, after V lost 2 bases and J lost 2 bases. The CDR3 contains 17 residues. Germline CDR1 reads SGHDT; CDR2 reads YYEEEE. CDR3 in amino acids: CASSFRLGGRTPYEQYF. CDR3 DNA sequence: TGTGCCAGCAGCTTCCGACTGGGCGGGAGGACCCCCTACGAGCAGTACTTC.

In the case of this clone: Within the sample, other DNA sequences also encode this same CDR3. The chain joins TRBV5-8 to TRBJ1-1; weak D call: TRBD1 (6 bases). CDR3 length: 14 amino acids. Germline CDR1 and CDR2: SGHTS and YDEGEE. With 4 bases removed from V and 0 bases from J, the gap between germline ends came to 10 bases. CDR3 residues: CASSRGHLNTEAFF. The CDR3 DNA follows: TGTGCCAGCAGCAGGGGACATTTGAACACTGAAGCTTTCTTT.

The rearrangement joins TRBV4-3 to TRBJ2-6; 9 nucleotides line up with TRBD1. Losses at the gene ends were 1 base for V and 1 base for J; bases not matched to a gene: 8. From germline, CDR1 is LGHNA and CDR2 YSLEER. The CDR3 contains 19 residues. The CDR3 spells CASSQALTGGASGANVLTF. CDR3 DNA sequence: TGCGCCAGCAGCCAAGCCCTGACAGGGGGGGCATCTGGGGCCAACGTCCTGACTTTC.

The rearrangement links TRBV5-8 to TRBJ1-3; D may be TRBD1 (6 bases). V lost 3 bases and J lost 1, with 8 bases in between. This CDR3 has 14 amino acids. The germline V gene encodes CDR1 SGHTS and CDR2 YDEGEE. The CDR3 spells CASSSDRSGNTIYF. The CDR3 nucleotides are TGTGCCAGCAGCTCGGACAGATCTGGAAACACCATATATTTT.

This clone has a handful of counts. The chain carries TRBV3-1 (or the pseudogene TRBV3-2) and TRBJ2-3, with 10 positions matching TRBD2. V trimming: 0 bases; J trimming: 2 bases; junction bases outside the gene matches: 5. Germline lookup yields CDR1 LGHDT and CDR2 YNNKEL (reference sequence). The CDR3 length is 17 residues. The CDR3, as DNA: TGTGCCAGCAGCCAAGAGCGGCTAGCGGGGGCCACAGATACGCAGTATTTT. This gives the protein CASSQERLAGATDTQYF.

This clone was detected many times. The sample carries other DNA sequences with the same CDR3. The CDR3 nucleotides are TGTGCCAGCAGCGTAGATGACGGGGGGATATGGCCCCAGCATTTT. Protein sequence: CASSVDDGGIWPQHF. This chain links TRBV9 with TRBJ1-5; a weak D match, TRBD1 (5 bases). CDR3 size: 15 residues. Germline V CDR1 and CDR2: SGDLS, YYNGEE. Trimming took off 0 bases at V and 9 bases at J, with 16 bases between the two ends.

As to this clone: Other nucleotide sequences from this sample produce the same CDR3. The CDR3 is CASSQEGHRNTEAFF. As DNA, the CDR3 is TGTGCCAGCAGCCAAGAGGGACACCGAAACACTGAAGCTTTCTTT. The chain combines TRBV14 with TRBJ1-1; a possible D gene is TRBD1 (6 bases). Germline V gene lookup returns CDR1 SGHDN and CDR2 FVKESK. The CDR3 contains 15 residues. The V end was cut by 0 bases, the J end by 2 bases, with 10 bases between. Looking up the rest from reference TRBV14 and TRBJ1-1 gives the full variable domain: EAGVTQFPSHSVIEKGQTVTLRCDPISGHDNLYWYRRVMGKEIKFLLHFVKESKQDESGMPNNRFLAERTGGTYSTLKVQPAELEDSGVYFCASSQEGHRNTEAFFGQGTRLTVV.

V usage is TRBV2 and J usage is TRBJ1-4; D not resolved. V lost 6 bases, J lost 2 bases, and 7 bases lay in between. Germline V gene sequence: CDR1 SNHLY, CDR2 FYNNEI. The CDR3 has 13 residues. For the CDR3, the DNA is TGTGCCAGCAGGGCTTACACTAATGAAAAACTGTTTTTT. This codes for CASRAYTNEKLFF.

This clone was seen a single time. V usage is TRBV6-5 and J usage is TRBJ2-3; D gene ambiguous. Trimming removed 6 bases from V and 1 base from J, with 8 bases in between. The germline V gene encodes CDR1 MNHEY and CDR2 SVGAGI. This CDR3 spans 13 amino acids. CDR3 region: CASRYAGTDTQYF. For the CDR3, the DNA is TGTGCCAGCAGGTATGCGGGCACAGATACGCAGTATTTT.

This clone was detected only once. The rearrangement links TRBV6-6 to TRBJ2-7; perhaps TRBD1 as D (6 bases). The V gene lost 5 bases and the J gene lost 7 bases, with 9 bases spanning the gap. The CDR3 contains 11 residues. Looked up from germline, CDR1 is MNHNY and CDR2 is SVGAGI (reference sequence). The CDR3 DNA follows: TGTGCCAGCAGTACAGGGCTTGAGCAGTACGTC. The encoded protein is CASSTGLEQYV.

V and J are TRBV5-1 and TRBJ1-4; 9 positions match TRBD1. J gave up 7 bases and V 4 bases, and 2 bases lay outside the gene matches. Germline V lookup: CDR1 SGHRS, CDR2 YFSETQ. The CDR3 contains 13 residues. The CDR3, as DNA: TGCGCCAGCAGCGGACAGGGGTTTGAAAAACTGTTTTTT. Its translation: CASSGQGFEKLFF.

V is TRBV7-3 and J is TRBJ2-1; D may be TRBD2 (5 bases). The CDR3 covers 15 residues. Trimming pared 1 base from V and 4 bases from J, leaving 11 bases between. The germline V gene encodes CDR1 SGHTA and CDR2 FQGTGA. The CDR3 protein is CASSLKASRYNEQFF. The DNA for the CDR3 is TGTGCCAGCAGCTTAAAGGCTAGCCGATACAATGAGCAGTTCTTC.

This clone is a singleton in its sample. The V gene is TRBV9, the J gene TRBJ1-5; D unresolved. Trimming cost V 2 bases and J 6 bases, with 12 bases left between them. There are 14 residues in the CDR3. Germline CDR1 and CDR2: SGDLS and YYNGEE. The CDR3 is CASSVSRESQPQHF. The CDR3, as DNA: TGTGCCAGCAGCGTTTCTAGGGAGAGTCAGCCCCAGCATTTT.